These 17 T cell receptor beta chains share one sample of origin, sequenced in a study of blood T cells in healthy people across ages. A J-beta primer mix and a sample-barcoded 5' primer were used in a second PCR of roughly 7 to 12 cycles. Via MiXCR, TCRdb re-called the 5' RACE reads, giving one row per CDR3 protein. The data show more than 1,400,000 distinct CDR3 sequences, 40% to 50% seen once. Specimen: blood. The receptors were sampled from a woman between 18 and 29 years old in good health.

The chain has TRBV25-1 and TRBJ1-1; weak D call: TRBD1 (6 bases). Germline V gene sequence: CDR1 MGHDK, CDR2 SYGVNS. The CDR3 loop spans 19 amino acids. The V end lost 1 base, the J end lost 4 bases, and 25 bases lay between the germline ends. This CDR3 reads CASSELLPGSQGKGTEAFF. CDR3 bases: TGTGCCAGCAGTGAATTGCTACCGGGGAGCCAGGGGAAGGGCACTGAAGCTTTCTTT.

The J gene is TRBJ2-1, the V gene TRBV6-5; the match to TRBD2 covers 11 bases. Germline assignment: CDR1 MNHEY and CDR2 SVGAGI. The V segment lost 3 bases and the J segment 5 bases; nucleotides outside the gene matches: 3. There are 15 residues in the CDR3. In DNA, the CDR3 is TGTGCCAGCAGTTATAGCGGGGGGGCCAACAATGAGCAGTTCTTC. Translated: CASSYSGGANNEQFF.

The chain uses TRBV20-1 and TRBJ1-1, with TRBD1 matching over 8 bases. V lost 0 bases to trimming and J lost 6 bases; unmatched junction nucleotides: 6. Germline V gives CDR1 DFQATT, CDR2 SNEGSKA (reference sequence). This CDR3 has 14 amino acids. CDR3 amino acids: CSARDPGGRAEAFF. The CDR3 coding sequence is TGCAGTGCTAGAGACCCAGGGGGCCGGGCTGAAGCTTTCTTT.

V gene TRBV7-2 combines with J gene TRBJ2-5; 7 bases line up with TRBD1. The J call may be wrong; the DNA end is better matched by TRBJ2-7. The CDR3 runs 15 residues. Per germline, CDR1 SGHTA and CDR2 FQGNSA. Written as DNA, the CDR3 is TGTGCCAGCAGCTTAGACAGGGGATCTTACTACGAGCAGTACTTC. Amino acids: CASSLDRGSYYEQYF.

This clonotype was counted a few times. This rearrangement joins TRBV7-2 to TRBJ2-1, with D maybe TRBD2 (5 bases). V was clipped by 0 bases and J by 6 bases, with 9 bases between them. This CDR3 has 14 residues. Germline lookup yields CDR1 SGHTA and CDR2 FQGNSA. CDR3: CASSLAVRVNEQFF. The CDR3 nucleotides are TGTGCCAGCAGCTTAGCTGTGAGGGTCAATGAGCAGTTCTTC.

This clonotype occurred a few times. The chain employs TRBV28 and TRBJ1-3, with no clear D. This CDR3 is 14 amino acids long. Trimming removed 6 bases at V and 3 bases at J, with 12 bases between. Germline values: CDR1 MDHEN, CDR2 SYDVKM. The CDR3 bases are TGTGCCAGCAGCCCCGTGGGGATTGGAAACACCATATATTTT. Translation gives CASSPVGIGNTIYF.

The table lists this clonotype with a count of one. The chain couples TRBV6-1 to TRBJ2-4; 9 nucleotides match TRBD1. The DNA end is a closer match to TRBJ2-7, so the J assignment may be wrong. Germline values: CDR1 MNHNS, CDR2 SASEGT. This CDR3 has 15 residues. The CDR3 reads CASSWDREGGCEQYF. CDR3 DNA: TGTGCCAGCAGTTGGGACAGGGAAGGAGGCTGCGAGCAGTACTTC.

This clonotype was seen a handful of times. The V call is TRBV4-1, the J call TRBJ2-5, with D possibly being TRBD1 or TRBD2 (5 bases each). Trimming stripped 4 bases from V and 1 base from J, with 10 bases between. The germline gives CDR1 MGHRA, CDR2 YSYEKL. CDR3 length: 14 residues. DNA of the CDR3: TGCGCCAGCAGCCCTAAAGGGACCCAAGAGACCCAGTACTTC. This encodes CASSPKGTQETQYF.

The J gene is TRBJ1-1, the V gene TRBV6-5; D may be TRBD1 (5 bases). V lost 0 bases and J lost 3, with 14 bases in between. Germline-derived CDR1 and CDR2 are MNHEY and SVGAGI. The CDR3 spans 16 residues. The CDR3 DNA reads as TGTGCCAGCAGTTACTCGATTACCGGGACGGACACTGAAGCTTTCTTT. Its protein is CASSYSITGTDTEAFF.

The chain uses TRBV6-6 and TRBJ2-3; no firm D call. The CDR3 covers 14 residues. CDR1 and CDR2 from the germline V gene are MNHNY and SVGAGI (reference sequence). Between the trimmed V and J ends, which lost 2 bases and 0 bases, there was a span of 6 bases. The CDR3 sequence is CASSYIQSTDTQYF. DNA of the CDR3: TGTGCCAGCAGTTACATCCAAAGCACAGATACGCAGTATTTT.

The chain links TRBV9 to TRBJ2-5; TRBD1 aligns across 11 bases. Matching the DNA end better, TRBJ2-7 makes the J call doubtful. Germline lookup yields CDR1 SGDLS and CDR2 YYNGEE. The CDR3 runs to 14 residues. The CDR3, as DNA: TGTGCCAGCAGCGGGACAGGGGGCGGGAACGAGCAGTACTTC. Its protein is CASSGTGGGNEQYF.

This clonotype was observed once. The chain is built from TRBV19 and TRBJ2-3, with 10 nucleotides matching TRBD2. The V gene end was trimmed by 5 bases and the J gene end by 4 bases; junction bases not matched to a gene: 6. There are 15 residues in the CDR3. Per germline, CDR1 LNHDA and CDR2 SQIVND (reference sequence). The CDR3 is CASSPQREGSDTQYF. CDR3 coding DNA: TGTGCCAGTAGTCCTCAGCGGGAGGGCTCAGATACGCAGTATTTT. Full variable domain (rest looked up from reference TRBV19 and TRBJ2-3): DGGITQSPKYLFRKEGQNVTLSCEQNLNHDAMYWYRQDPGQGLRLIYYSQIVNDFQKGDIAEGYSVSREKKESFPLTVTSAQKNPTAFYLCASSPQREGSDTQYFGPGTRLTVL.

The chain employs TRBV5-1 and TRBJ2-3; D not resolved. There are 15 residues in the CDR3. CDR1 and CDR2 (germline): SGHRS, YFSETQ. Trimming removed 0 bases from V and 0 bases from J, with 8 bases in between. CDR3 in amino acids: CASSLEQPSTDTQYF. Written as DNA, the CDR3 is TGCGCCAGCAGCTTGGAACAGCCTAGCACAGATACGCAGTATTTT.

The chain links TRBV5-1 to TRBJ2-1; 10 bases align to TRBD2. Germline-derived CDR1 and CDR2 are SGHRS and YFSETQ. The CDR3 loop spans 15 amino acids. Unmatched junction bases numbered 3, after V lost 4 bases and J lost 2 bases. The CDR3 DNA is TGCGCCAGCAGCGCGGGACTAGCGACCTACAATGAGCAGTTCTTC. This encodes CASSAGLATYNEQFF.

The chain employs TRBV5-1 and TRBJ1-5; no reliable D call. Deletions cut 5 bases from V and 3 bases from J, with 12 bases between. Per germline, CDR1 SGHRS and CDR2 YFSETQ. This CDR3 spans 14 amino acids. The CDR3 region is CASSKDAINQPQHF. The CDR3 DNA sequence: TGCGCCAGCAGTAAGGACGCCATCAATCAGCCCCAGCATTTT.

The J gene is TRBJ2-1, the V gene TRBV5-1; no clear D gene. V lost 1 base to trimming and J lost 13 bases, with 18 bases between them. CDR3 size: 14 residues. Looked up from germline, CDR1 is SGHRS and CDR2 is YFSETQ. CDR3 amino acids: CASSLQTGEETQFF. In nucleotides, the CDR3 is TGCGCCAGCAGCTTGCAGACTGGCGAAGAGACCCAGTTCTTC.

CDR3 DNA: TGCAGTGCTAGATTAGGGACTTTAGGGGAAGCTTTCTTT. It specifies CSARLGTLGEAFF. J is TRBJ1-1 and V is TRBV20-1; tentatively, D is TRBD1 (5 bases). The CDR3 is made up of 13 amino acids. V was shortened by 2 bases and J by 8 bases, with 15 bases between the two germline ends. Germline CDR1 DFQATT, CDR2 SNEGSKA (reference sequence).